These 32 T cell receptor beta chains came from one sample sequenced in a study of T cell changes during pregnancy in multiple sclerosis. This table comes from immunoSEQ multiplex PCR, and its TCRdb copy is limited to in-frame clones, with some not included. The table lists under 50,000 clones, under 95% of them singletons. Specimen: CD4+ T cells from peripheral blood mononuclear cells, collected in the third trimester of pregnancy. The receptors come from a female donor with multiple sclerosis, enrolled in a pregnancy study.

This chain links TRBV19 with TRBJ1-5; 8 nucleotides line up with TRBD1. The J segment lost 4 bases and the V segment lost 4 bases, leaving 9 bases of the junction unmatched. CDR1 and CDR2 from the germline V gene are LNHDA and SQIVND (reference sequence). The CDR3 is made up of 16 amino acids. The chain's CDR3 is CASSKTGEGVNQPQHF. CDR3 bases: TGTGCCAGTAGTAAGACAGGGGAGGGGGTTAATCAGCCCCAGCATTTT.

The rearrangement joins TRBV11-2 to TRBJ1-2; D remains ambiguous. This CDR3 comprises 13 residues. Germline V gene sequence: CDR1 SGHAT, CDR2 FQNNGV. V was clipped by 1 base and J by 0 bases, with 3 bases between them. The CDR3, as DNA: TGTGCCAGCAGCTTAGCAGCTAACTATGGCTACACCTTC. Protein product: CASSLAANYGYTF.

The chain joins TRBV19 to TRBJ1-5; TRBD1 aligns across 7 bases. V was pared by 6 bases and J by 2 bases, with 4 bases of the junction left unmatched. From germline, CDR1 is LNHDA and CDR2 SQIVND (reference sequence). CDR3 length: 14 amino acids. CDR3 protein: CASSWQGGNQPQHF. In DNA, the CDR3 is TGTGCCAGTAGCTGGCAGGGGGGCAATCAGCCCCAGCATTTT. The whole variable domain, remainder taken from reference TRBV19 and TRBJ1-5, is DGGITQSPKYLFRKEGQNVTLSCEQNLNHDAMYWYRQDPGQGLRLIYYSQIVNDFQKGDIAEGYSVSREKKESFPLTVTSAQKNPTAFYLCASSWQGGNQPQHFGDGTRLSIL.

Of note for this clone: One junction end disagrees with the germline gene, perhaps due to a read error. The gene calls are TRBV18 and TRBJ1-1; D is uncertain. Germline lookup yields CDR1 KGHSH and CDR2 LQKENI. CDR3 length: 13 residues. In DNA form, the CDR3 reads TGTGCCAGCTCGCCACAGAGCAACACTGAAGCTTTCTTT. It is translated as CASSPQSNTEAFF.

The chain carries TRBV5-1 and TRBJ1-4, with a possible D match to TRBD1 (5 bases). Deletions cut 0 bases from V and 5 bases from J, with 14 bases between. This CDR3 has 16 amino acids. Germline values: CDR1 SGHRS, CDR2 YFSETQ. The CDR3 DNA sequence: TGCGCCAGCAGCTTGGGGCGGGGACGGGGAAATGAAAAACTGTTTTTT. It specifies CASSLGRGRGNEKLFF.

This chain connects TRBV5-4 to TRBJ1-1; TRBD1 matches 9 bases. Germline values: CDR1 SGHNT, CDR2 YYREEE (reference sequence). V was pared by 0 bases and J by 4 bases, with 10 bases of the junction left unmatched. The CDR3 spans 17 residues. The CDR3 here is CASSLGRGTGYFTEAFF. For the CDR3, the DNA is TGTGCCAGCAGCTTGGGTCGAGGGACAGGGTATTTCACTGAAGCTTTCTTT.

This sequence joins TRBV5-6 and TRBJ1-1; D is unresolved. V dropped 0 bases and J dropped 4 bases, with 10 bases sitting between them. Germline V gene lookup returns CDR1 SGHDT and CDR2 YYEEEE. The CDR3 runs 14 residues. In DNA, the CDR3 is TGTGCCAGCAGCTTGGGACACTTGACCACTGAAGCTTTCTTT. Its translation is CASSLGHLTTEAFF.

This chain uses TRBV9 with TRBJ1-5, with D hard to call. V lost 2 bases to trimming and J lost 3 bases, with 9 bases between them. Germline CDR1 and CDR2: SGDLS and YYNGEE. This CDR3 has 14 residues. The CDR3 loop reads CASSVGVDNQPQHF. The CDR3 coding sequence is TGTGCCAGCAGCGTCGGGGTGGACAATCAGCCCCAGCATTTT.

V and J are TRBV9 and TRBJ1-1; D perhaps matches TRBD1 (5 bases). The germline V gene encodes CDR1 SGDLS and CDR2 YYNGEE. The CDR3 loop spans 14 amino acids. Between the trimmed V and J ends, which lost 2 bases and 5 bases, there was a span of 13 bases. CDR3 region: CASSVQDGGTEAFF. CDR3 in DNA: TGTGCCAGCAGCGTCCAGGACGGGGGTACTGAAGCTTTCTTT.

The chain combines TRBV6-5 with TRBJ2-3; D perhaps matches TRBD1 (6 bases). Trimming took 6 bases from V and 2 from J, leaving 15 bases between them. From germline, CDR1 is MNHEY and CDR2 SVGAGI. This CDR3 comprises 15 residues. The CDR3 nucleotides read TGTGCCAGCAGCCGAAACAGGGTACCCACAGATACGCAGTATTTT. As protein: CASSRNRVPTDTQYF.

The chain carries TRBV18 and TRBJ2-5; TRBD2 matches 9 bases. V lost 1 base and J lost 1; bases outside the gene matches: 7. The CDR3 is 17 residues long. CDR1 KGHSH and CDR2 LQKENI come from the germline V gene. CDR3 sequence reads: CASSPLALAGFQETQYF. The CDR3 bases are TGTGCCAGCTCACCACTGGCACTAGCGGGTTTCCAAGAGACCCAGTACTTC.

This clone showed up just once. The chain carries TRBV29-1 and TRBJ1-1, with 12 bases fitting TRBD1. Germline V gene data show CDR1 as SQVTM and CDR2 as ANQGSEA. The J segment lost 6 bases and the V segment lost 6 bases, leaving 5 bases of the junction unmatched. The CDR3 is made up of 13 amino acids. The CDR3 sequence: CSVGQGAGAEAFF. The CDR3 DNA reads TGCAGCGTGGGACAGGGGGCCGGGGCTGAAGCTTTCTTT.

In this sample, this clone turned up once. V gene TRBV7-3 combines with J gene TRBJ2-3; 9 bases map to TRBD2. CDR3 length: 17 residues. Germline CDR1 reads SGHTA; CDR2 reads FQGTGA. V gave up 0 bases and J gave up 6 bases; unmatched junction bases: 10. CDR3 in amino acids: CASSLTAAGGGADTQYF. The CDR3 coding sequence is TGTGCCAGCAGCTTAACGGCGGCGGGAGGGGGCGCGGATACGCAGTATTTT.

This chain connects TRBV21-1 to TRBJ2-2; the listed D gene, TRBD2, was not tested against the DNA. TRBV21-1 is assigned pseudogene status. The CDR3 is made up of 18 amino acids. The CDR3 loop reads CASITGTSGGANTGELFF. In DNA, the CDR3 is TGTGCCAGCATCACCGGGACTAGCGGAGGCGCGAACACCGGGGAGCTGTTTTTT.

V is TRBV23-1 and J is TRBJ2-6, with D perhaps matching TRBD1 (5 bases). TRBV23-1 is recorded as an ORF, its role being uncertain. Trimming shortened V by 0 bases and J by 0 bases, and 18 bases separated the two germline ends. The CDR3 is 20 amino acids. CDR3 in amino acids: CASSQSSGQVNNSGANVLTF. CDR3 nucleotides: TGCGCCAGCAGTCAATCCTCAGGGCAGGTCAATAACTCTGGGGCCAACGTCCTGACTTTC.

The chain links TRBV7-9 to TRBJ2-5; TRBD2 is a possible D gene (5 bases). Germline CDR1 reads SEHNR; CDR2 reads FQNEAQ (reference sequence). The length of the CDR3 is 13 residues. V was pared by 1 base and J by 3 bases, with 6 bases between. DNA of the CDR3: TGTGCCAGCAGCTTAGATAGCGAAGAGACCCAGTACTTC. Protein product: CASSLDSEETQYF.

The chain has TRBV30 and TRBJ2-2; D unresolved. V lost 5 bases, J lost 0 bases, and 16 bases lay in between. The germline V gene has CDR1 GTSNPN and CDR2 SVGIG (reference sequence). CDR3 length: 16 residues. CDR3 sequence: CAWAPDRSANTGELFF. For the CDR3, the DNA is TGTGCCTGGGCCCCCGACCGGAGTGCGAACACCGGGGAGCTGTTTTTT.

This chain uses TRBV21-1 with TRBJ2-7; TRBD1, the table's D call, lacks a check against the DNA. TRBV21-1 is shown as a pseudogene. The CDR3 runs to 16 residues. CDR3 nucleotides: TGTGCCAGCAGCAAAGGAGAGGGGACAGGTTTCTACGAGCAGTACTTC. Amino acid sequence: CASSKGEGTGFYEQYF.

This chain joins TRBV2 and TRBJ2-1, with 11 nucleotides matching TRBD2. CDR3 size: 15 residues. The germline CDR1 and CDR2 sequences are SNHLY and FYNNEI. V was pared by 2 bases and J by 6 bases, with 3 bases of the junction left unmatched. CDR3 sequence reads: CASSERGTSGNEQFF. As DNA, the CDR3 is TGTGCCAGCAGTGAAAGAGGGACTAGCGGCAATGAGCAGTTCTTC.

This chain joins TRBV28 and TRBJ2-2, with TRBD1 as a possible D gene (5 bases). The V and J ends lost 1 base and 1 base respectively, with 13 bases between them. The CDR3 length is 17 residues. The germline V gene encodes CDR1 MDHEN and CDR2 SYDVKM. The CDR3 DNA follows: TGTGCCAGCAGTTTATCCGGACAAACCCTGAACACCGGGGAGCTGTTTTTT. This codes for CASSLSGQTLNTGELFF.

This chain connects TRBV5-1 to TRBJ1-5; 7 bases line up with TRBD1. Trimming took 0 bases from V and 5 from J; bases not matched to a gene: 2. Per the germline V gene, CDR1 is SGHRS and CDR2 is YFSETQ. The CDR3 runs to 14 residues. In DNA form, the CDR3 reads TGCGCCAGCAGCTTGGGGCAGGGGGATCAGCCCCAGCATTTT. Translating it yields CASSLGQGDQPQHF.

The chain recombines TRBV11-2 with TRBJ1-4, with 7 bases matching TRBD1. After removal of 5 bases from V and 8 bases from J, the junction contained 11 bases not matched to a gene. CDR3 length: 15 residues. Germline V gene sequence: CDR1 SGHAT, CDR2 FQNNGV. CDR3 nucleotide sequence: TGTGCCAGCAGCCCGGGTAGGGGGCTTTGGGAAAAACTGTTTTTT. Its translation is CASSPGRGLWEKLFF.

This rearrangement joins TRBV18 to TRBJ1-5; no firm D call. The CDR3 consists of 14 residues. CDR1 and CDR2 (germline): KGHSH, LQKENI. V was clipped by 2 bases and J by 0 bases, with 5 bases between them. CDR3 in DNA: TGTGCCAGCTCACCAGGACTTAGCAATCAGCCCCAGCATTTT. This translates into CASSPGLSNQPQHF.

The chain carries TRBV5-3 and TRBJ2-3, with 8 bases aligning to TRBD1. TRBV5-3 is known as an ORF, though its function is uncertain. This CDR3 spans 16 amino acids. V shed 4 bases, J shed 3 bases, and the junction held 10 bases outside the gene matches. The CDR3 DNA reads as TGTGCCAGAAGCGTGTTGGACAGGGTTTGGACAGATACGCAGTATTTT. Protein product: CARSVLDRVWTDTQYF.

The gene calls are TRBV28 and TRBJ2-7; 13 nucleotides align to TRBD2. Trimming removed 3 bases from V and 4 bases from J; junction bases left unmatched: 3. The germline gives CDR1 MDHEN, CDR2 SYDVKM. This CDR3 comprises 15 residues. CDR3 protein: CASSFWTSGSYEQYF. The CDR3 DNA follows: TGTGCCAGCAGTTTCTGGACTAGCGGGAGTTACGAGCAGTACTTC.

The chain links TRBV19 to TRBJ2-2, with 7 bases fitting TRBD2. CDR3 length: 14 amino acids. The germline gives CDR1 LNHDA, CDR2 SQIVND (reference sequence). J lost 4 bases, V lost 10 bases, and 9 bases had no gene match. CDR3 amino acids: CATTGLTFTGELFF. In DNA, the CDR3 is TGTGCCACTACGGGACTAACATTCACCGGGGAGCTGTTTTTT.

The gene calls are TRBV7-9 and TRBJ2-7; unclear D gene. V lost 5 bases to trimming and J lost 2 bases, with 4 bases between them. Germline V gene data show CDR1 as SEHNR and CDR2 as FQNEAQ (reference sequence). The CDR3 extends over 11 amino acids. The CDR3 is CASSPTYEQYF. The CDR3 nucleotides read TGTGCCAGCAGCCCAACCTACGAGCAGTACTTC.

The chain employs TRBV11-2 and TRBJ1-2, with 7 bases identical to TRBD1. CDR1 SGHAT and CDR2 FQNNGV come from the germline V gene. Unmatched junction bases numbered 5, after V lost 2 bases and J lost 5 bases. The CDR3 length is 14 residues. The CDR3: CASSLPQGDYGYTF. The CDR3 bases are TGTGCCAGCAGCTTACCCCAGGGGGATTATGGCTACACCTTC.

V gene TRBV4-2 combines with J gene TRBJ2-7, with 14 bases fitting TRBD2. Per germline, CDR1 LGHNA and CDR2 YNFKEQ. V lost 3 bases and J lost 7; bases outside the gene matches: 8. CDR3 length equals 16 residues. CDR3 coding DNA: TGTGCCAGCAGCCAGGAGACTAGCGGGAGGGCTCGGGAGCAGTACTTC. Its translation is CASSQETSGRAREQYF.

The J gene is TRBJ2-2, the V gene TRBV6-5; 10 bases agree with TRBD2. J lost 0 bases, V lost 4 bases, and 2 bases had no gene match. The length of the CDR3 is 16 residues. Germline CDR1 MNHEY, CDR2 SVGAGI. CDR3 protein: CASSSLAGTNTGELFF. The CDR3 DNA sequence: TGTGCCAGCAGTTCACTAGCGGGAACGAACACCGGGGAGCTGTTTTTT.

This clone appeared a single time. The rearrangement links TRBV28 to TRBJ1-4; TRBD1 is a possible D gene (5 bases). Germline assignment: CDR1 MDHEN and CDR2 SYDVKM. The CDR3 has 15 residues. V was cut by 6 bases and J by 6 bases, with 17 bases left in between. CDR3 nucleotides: TGTGCCAGCAGCCCCACAGGACGCGGGGATGAAAAACTGTTTTTT. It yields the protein CASSPTGRGDEKLFF. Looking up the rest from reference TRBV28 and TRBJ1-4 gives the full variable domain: DVKVTQSSRYLVKRTGEKVFLECVQDMDHENMFWYRQDPGLGLRLIYFSYDVKMKEKGDIPEGYSVSREKKERFSLILESASTNQTSMYLCASSPTGRGDEKLFFGSGTQLSVL.

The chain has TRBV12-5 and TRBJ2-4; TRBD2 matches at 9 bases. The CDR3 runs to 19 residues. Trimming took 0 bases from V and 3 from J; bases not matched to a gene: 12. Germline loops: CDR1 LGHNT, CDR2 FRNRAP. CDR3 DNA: TGTGCTAGTGGTTTGGTACTAGCGGGTCCCGAGAGTGGCAAAAACATTCAGTACTTC. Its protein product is CASGLVLAGPESGKNIQYF. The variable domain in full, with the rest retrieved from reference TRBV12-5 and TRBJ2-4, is DARVTQTPRHKVTEMGQEVTMRCQPILGHNTVFWYRQTMMQGLELLAYFRNRAPLDDSGMPKDRFSAEMPDATLATLKIQPSEPRDSAVYFCASGLVLAGPESGKNIQYFGAGTRLSVL.